The clone carrying this T cell receptor beta chain was found once. The antigen is not known. With iRepertoire HTBI primers and Arm-PCR of CDR3 regions, TCR beta libraries were built. TCRdb reprocessed the multiplex PCR reads with MiXCR, giving one entry per CDR3 protein. The sample holds fewer than 650,000 distinct CDR3 sequences, 16% seen once. There are 13 residues in the CDR3. V gave up 5 bases and J gave up 5 bases, with 12 bases separating them. Germline V gene lookup returns CDR1 MNHNS and CDR2 SASEGT. The record originates from a study of regulatory T cells in long-lasting Graves disease. The study, taken as a whole, reports: Persistent disease exhibited a predilection for TRBV28, TRBJ1-2 and TRBJ2-5. Thyroid tissue was not sampled; only peripheral blood was.

Time point given: newly diagnosed GD, antithyroid drugs for less than 3 months. Extracted PBMC RNA gave rise to the TCR library. In addition, the sample was reused for a study of T cells in Graves' hyperthyroidism and ophthalmopathy. As that report states: Graves' hyperthyroidism qualified as stable when ophthalmopathy did not progress within 18 months.

Sample: peripheral blood mononuclear cells (PBMCs), taken at new diagnosis, from a patient treated with antithyroid drugs. The receptor was isolated from a woman in her 30s with Graves disease. The gene calls are TRBV6-1 and TRBJ2-5; D ambiguous. The chain's CDR3 is CASSPPYKETQYF. The CDR3 coding sequence is TGTGCCAGCAGTCCGCCGTACAAGGAGACCCAGTACTTC.